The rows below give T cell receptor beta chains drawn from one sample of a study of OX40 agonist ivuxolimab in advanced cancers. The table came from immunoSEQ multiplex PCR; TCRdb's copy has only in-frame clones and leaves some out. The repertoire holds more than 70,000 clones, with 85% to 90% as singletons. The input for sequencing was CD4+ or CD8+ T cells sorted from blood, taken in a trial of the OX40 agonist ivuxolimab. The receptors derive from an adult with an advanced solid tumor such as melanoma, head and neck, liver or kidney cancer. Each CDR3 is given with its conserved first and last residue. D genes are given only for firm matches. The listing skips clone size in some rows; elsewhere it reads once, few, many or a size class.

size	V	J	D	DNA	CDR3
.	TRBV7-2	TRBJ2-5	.	TGTGCCAGCAGCGAAGTTCGGCTAGCCCAGACCCAGTACTTC	CASSEVRLAQTQYF
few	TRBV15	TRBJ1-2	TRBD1	TGTGCCACCAGCAGAGCCCCGGGACAGGGGAAGGGGGGCTACACCTTC	CATSRAPGQGKGGYTF
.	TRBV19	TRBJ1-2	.	TGTGCCAGTAGTAAGCTTTCCGGGACGGATCACTATGGCTACACCTTC	CASSKLSGTDHYGYTF
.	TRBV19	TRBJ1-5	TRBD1	TGTGCCAGTAGTTCCGGGACAGGGTGGCAGCCCCAGCATTTT	CASSSGTGWQPQHF
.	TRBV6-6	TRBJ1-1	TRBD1	TGTGCCAGCAGTCCCCGGACAGGGGTGAACACTGAAGCTTTCTTT	CASSPRTGVNTEAFF
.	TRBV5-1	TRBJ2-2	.	TGCGCCAGCAGGTTGAACACCGGGGAGCTGTTTTTT	CASRLNTGELFF
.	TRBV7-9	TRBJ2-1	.	TGTGCCAGCAGCCAATGGTACAATGAGCAGTTCTTC	CASSQWYNEQFF
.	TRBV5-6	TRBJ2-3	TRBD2	TGTGCCAGCAGTCACGACAGCGGGAGATTCTCTAGCACAGATACGCAGTATTTT	CASSHDSGRFSSTDTQYF
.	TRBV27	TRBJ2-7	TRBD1	TGTGCCAGCAGCCTCTTCGGGCCAAACAGGGGAAGCGAGCAGTACTTC	CASSLFGPNRGSEQYF
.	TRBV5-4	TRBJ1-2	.	TGTGCCAGCAGCTCCCCGACCGAAAACTATGGCTACACCTTC	CASSSPTENYGYTF
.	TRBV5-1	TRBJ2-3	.	TGCGCCAGCAGCTTGGGAGGCCGCACAGATACGCAGTATTTT	CASSLGGRTDTQYF
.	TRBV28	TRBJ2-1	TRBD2	TGTGCCAGCAGTACCAATAGCGGGGGATCCTACAATGAGCAGTTCTTC	CASSTNSGGSYNEQFF
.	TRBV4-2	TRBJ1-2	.	TGTGCCAGCAGCCAAGGGCTCCCCCCTAACTATGGCTACACCTTC	CASSQGLPPNYGYTF
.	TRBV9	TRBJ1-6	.	TGTGCCAGCAGCGCCGGTTCCCTCCGGCAGGTCAACGCGGGGATTAGTTCACCCCTCCACTTT	CASSAGSLRQVNAGISSPLHF
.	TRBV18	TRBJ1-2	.	TGTGCCAGCTCACCGACCGGGACGCAGGAGTGGGGCTACACCTTC	CASSPTGTQEWGYTF
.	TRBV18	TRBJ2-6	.	TGTGCCAGCTCACCACGGGCAACGATAAGCTCTGGGGCCAACGTCCTGACTTTC	CASSPRATISSGANVLTF
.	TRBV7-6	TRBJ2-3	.	TGTGCCAGCAGCTCCCCCCAGGGAGGCACAGATACGCAGTATTTT	CASSSPQGGTDTQYF
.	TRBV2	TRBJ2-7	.	TGTGCCAGTAACAGGGCCGGTTTCTCCTACGAGCAGTACTTC	CASNRAGFSYEQYF
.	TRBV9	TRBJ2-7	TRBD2	TGTGCCAGCAGCGCCGGACTAGCTGCGGGGTACGAGCAGTACTTC	CASSAGLAAGYEQYF
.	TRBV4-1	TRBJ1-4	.	TGCGCCAGCAGCCTAATCTATAATGAAAAACTGTTTTTT	CASSLIYNEKLFF
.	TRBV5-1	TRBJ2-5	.	TGCGCCAGCAGCTTGGGTGCAGGCCCTCACCAAGAGACCCAGTACTTC	CASSLGAGPHQETQYF
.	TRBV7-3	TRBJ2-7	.	TGTGCCAGCAGCTTCCCCGACAGGCCAGACTGCTACGAGCAGTACTTC	CASSFPDRPDCYEQYF
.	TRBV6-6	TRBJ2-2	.	TGCCCCCGGTCCGGGGAGCTGTTTTTT	CPRSGELFF
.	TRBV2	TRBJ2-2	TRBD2	TGTGCCAGCAGTGATAAGCGGGGGGGTTCGAACACCGGGGAGCTGTTTTTT	CASSDKRGGSNTGELFF
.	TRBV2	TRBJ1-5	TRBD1	TGTGCCAGCAGTCGGGACAGGGAGGGGAATCAGCCCCAGCATTTT	CASSRDREGNQPQHF
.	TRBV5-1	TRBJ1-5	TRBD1	TGCGCCAGCAGTCTGGGAGGGGGCGCGGGTCAGCCCCAGCATTTT	CASSLGGGAGQPQHF
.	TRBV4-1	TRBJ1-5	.	TGCGCCAGCAGCCAAGAGGGCAGAAATCAGCCCCAGCATTTT	CASSQEGRNQPQHF
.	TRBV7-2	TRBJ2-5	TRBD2	TGTGCCAGCAGCTCAGTTCGGAGCGGGGGGCAAGAGACCCAGTACTTC	CASSSVRSGGQETQYF
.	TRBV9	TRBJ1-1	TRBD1	TGTGCCAGCAGCTTCGACAGGGCGACTGAAGCTTTCTTT	CASSFDRATEAFF
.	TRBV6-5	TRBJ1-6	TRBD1	TGTGCCAGCAGCCCCGGGACAGGGGAGTCACCCCTCCACTTT	CASSPGTGESPLHF
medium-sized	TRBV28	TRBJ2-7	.	TGTGCCAGCAGTTTCCACACACAGACAGGTTCCGAGCAGTACTTC	CASSFHTQTGSEQYF
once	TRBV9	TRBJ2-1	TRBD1	TGTGCCAGCAGCGTAGACCCAGGGGGTTACAATGAGCAGTTCTTC	CASSVDPGGYNEQFF